This TCR beta chain was sequenced during a study of shared T cell receptors in the human thymus. The CDR3 has 13 amino acids. Trimming took 4 bases from V and 4 from J, leaving 11 bases between them. Germline-derived CDR1 and CDR2 are LGHNA and YSLEER. Here immunoSEQ multiplex PCR was the method, and the copy in TCRdb shows in-frame clones only, minus some. This sample carries some 720,000 clones, 70% to 90% of them seen once, and the ten largest clones take about 0.01%. The data were also submitted as part of a second study, on human thymus T cells. From that study: Thymic tissue was derived from resections collected during corrective heart surgery. Gene usage (both V and J) appeared biased in thymic and blood repertoires.

The rearrangement links TRBV4-3 to TRBJ2-7; possibly TRBD1 for D (5 bases). The sequenced sample was thymocytes. The receptor comes from a boy in the first two years of life with a congenital heart defect. The CDR3 here is CASSRQTHYEQYF. Written as DNA, the CDR3 is TGCGCCAGCAGCCGACAGACACATTACGAGCAGTACTTC.